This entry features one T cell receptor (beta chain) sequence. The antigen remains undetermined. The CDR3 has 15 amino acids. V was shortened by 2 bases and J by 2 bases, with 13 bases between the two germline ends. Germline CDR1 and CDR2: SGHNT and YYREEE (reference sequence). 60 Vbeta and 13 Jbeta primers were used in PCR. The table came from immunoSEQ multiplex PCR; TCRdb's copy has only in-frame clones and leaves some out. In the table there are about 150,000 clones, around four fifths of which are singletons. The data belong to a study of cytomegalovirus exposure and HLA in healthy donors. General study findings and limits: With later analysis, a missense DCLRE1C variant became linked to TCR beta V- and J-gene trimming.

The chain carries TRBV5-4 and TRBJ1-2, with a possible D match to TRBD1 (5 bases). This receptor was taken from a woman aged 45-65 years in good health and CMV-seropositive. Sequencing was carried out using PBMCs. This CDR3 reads CASSFEIRGNYGYTF. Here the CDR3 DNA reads TGTGCCAGCAGCTTCGAGATTCGGGGGAACTATGGCTACACCTTC.